A single TCR beta chain is shown here with its context. Its antigen is not known. The sample originates from a study of cytomegalovirus exposure and HLA in healthy donors. Primers for the PCR totalled 60 Vbeta and 13 Jbeta. Produced via immunoSEQ multiplex PCR; TCRdb's table is partial and in-frame only. This repertoire shows 160,000 or so clones, 65% to 85% found once; its top ten account for 6.5% to 8.5%. Findings and limits, study-wide: A later analysis, which compared TCR beta chains of equal frequency, found the HLA-associated ones more clonally expanded.

CDR1 and CDR2 (germline): MNHEY, SVGAGI. Trimming pared 5 bases from V and 7 bases from J, leaving 17 bases between. This CDR3 is 14 amino acids long. The receptor comes from a woman aged 40-49 years in good health and CMV-seropositive. The sequencing input was PBMCs. The chain uses TRBV6-5 and TRBJ1-2; maybe TRBD1 (5 bases). The CDR3 spells CASSPIGGDVGYTF. The DNA of the CDR3 is TGTGCCAGCAGTCCGATCGGGGGTGACGTTGGCTACACCTTC.